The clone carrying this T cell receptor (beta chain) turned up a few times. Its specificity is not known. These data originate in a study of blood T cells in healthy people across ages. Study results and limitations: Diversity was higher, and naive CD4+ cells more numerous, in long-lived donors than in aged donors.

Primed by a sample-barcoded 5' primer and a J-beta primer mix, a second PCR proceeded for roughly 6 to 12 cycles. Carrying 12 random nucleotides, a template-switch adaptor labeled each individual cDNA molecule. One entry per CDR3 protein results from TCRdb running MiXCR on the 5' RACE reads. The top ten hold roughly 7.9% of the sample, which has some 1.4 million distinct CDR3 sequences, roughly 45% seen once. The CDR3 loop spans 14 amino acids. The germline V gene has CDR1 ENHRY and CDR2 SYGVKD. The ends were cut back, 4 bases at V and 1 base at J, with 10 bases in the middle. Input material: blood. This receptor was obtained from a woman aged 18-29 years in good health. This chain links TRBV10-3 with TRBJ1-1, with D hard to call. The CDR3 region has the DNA TGTGCCATCAGTGTAGACGAGAAGAACACTGAAGCTTTCTTT. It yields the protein CAISVDEKNTEAFF.